The TCR beta chain described here comes from a study of blood T cell repertoires in COVID-19 (dated by TCRdb to 2018 to 2021). Turning to the overall study: Collaborator samples came from the United States, Italy and Spain and covered acute and convalescent phases of COVID-19. The material from the prospective study consisted of cDNA or gDNA derived from T cells, B-cell-depleted T cells, or PBMCs. Deeply sampled blood TCRbeta repertoires from subjects exposed to, actively infected with, or recovered from COVID-19 were included in the dataset. The repertoires were released in a freely available public database intended as a resource for research on the immune response to SARS-CoV-2. The samples were drawn from two sources: the first 160 participants of the ongoing ImmuneRACE study, and some 1,300 subjects contributed by 6 global collaborators. A de-identified subject ID, COVID-19 status, age in years and sex were almost always included in the sample metadata. Where available, HLA class I and class II types were taken from metadata supplied by the sample provider and were not determined by assay-based typing. What the authors observed across the whole study: Clinical and demographic metadata were provided uncurated, with the amount varying by source and participant.

Each collaborating institution followed its own protocols to collect whole blood in K2EDTA tubes. Collaborator samples were shipped for TCRbeta analysis as frozen whole blood, isolated PBMCs, or DNA extracted from either sample type. TCRbeta CDR3 regions were amplified from genomic DNA by means of the immunoSEQ Assay, a bias-controlled multiplex PCR. The published analysis was carried out like this. Within the assay, amplification of reference gene primers was used to estimate how many nucleated cells each sample contained. Sequence reads were collapsed and filtered to measure the absolute abundance of every unique TCRbeta CDR3 rearrangement. Productive Simpson clonality was computed per sample as the square root of Simpson's diversity index over productive rearrangements. Drawn from immuneACCESS, this table holds only the in-frame rearrangements with V and J called that TCRdb kept. Clones are partly lost; checked studies trace under half to an unresolved V gene and leave the rest unexplained. The V and J calls and clone size are taken from that table; D and trimming were inferred from the DNA. For this sample the table gives some 60,000 clones, of which around 85% were detected only once. The top ten constitute about 16% of the sample.

This clone was seen once. What antigen it recognizes has not been identified. Base qualities are not at hand, and no much larger clone is one base apart. Taken from the germline V gene, the CDR1 and CDR2 loops are LGHNA and YSLEER. The V end loses 4 bases and the J end loses 0 bases, and a stretch of 14 bases separates them. Taken from cysteine to phenylalanine, the CDR3 has 16 residues. This entry keeps only the CDR3 DNA: 48 bases, framed from base 1. Recombination connected TRBV4-3 to TRBJ2-3; TRBD2 is a weak D gene call, 7 bases matching. The sample consisted of peripheral blood. This clonotype was sampled from a human donor in a cohort sampled during active COVID-19. The nucleotide sequence reads TGCGCCAGCAGCCCCGTGGGGGGGCTAAGCACAGATACGCAGTATTTT. The encoded protein is CASSPVGGLSTDTQYF.